The rows below give T cell receptor beta chains drawn from one sample of a study of T cell changes during pregnancy in multiple sclerosis. The data were produced by immunoSEQ multiplex PCR, yet TCRdb's version contains in-frame clones alone and is incomplete. The sample records 56,000 or so clones, 70% to 90% being singletons. The sequencing used CD4+ T cells from peripheral blood mononuclear cells, collected in the third trimester of pregnancy. The receptors were gathered from a female donor with multiple sclerosis, enrolled in a pregnancy study. The conserved cysteine and the conserved F or W are not part of the CDR3 here. Rows may omit the clone size; those that give it use once, few, many or a size class.

J gene	clone size	V gene	CDR3 protein
TRBJ2-3	NA	TRBV6-1	ASSELAGGTQY
TRBJ1-6	NA	TRBV19	ASSIGSGSHNSPLH
TRBJ1-2	NA	TRBV30	AWSVKGVPNYGYT
TRBJ2-7	NA	TRBV28	ASSLPGQYEQY
TRBJ1-2	NA	TRBV6-1	ASSERIVRVKYGGYT
TRBJ1-5	once	TRBV6-1	ASSVRDRPNQPQH
TRBJ1-1	NA	TRBV7-9	ASSLDRGSVEAF
TRBJ2-1	NA	TRBV29-1	SVDGQPTYNEQF
TRBJ2-1	NA	TRBV19	ASSLGLAGGSSYNEQF
TRBJ1-1	few	TRBV30	AWSVGGTPEAF
TRBJ2-2	NA	TRBV6-4	ASSILAGAGTGELF
TRBJ1-2	NA	TRBV29-1	SVTNSGGVNYGYT
TRBJ1-3	few	TRBV7-6	ASSTLGGTGNTIY
TRBJ1-2	NA	TRBV28	ASTHGGEGLDYGYT
TRBJ1-6	NA	TRBV19	ASSIRNSPLH
TRBJ2-7	NA	TRBV4-2	ASSQEGQGVYEQY
TRBJ2-3	once	TRBV6-4	ASSPSRIVTDTQY
TRBJ2-7	once	TRBV6-5	ASSYLGDRADEQY
TRBJ2-6	few	TRBV19	ASSILRTGSGANVLT
TRBJ2-3	NA	TRBV12-5	ASGLDIHTDTQY
TRBJ2-3	NA	TRBV11-3	ASSLTKDTQY
TRBJ2-3	once	TRBV6-5	ASRGGAVRDTQY
TRBJ1-5	NA	TRBV2	ASGATSTGQPQH
TRBJ2-3	NA	TRBV5-1	ASSFGGVSTDTQY
TRBJ1-5	NA	TRBV27	ASSPDSYSNQPQH
TRBJ2-2	few	TRBV10-3	AISEGQGTGELF
TRBJ1-1	NA	TRBV5-1	AVRDRPNTEAF
TRBJ1-1	NA	TRBV6-5	ASSYEGQGAVTEAF
TRBJ2-2	once	TRBV19	ASSRHPRSTGELF
TRBJ1-3	once	TRBV19	ASSPQGAGNTIY
TRBJ2-3	NA	TRBV30	AWTGGGSLDTQY
TRBJ1-2	NA	TRBV5-1	ASSLGDRERNRSNYGYT
TRBJ2-1	NA	TRBV9	ASSVGGAGGGNEQF
TRBJ2-1	NA	TRBV19	ASSRRTVGNEQF
TRBJ1-1	NA	TRBV29-1	SVDNTRFTEAF
TRBJ2-4	few	TRBV5-1	ASSLEGGLPKNIQY
TRBJ1-2	NA	TRBV19	ASGKQYGYT
TRBJ2-3	NA	TRBV2	ASGGRGGPGDTQY
TRBJ2-5	NA	TRBV6-6	ASKQGRETQY
TRBJ2-3	NA	TRBV5-1	ASRQGVPTDTQY
TRBJ1-2	NA	TRBV7-2	ASSSRGMGYGYT
TRBJ1-1	NA	TRBV27	ASSEPGSRGLGAEAF
TRBJ2-7	NA	TRBV2	ASSTLGTRISSYEQY
TRBJ2-1	NA	TRBV7-2	ASSLKARGGLDEQF